Following are 26 T cell receptor beta chains from one sample sequenced in a study of T and B cells in COVID-19 patients. BIOMED2 TRB-A/B primer pools were used in multiplex TRB PCR. TCRdb called the multiplex PCR reads again in MiXCR, with one record for every CDR3 protein. This table has roughly 7,000 distinct CDR3 sequences, 20% to 25% appearing once. TRB was amplified from about 250-500 ng of blood genomic DNA. The sequenced sample was blood. These TCRs come from a human donor who had recovered from COVID-19.

On this clonotype itself: A much larger clone lies one base from this, so it may be a read error. The chain carries TRBV7-4 and TRBJ1-6; possibly TRBD1 for D (6 bases). V lost 5 bases and J lost 7, with 18 bases in between. CDR3 length: 16 amino acids. CDR1 is SGHVT, CDR2 SQSDAQ, per germline. The CDR3 nucleotides are TGTGCCAGCAGCATAACCCTCGGACAGCGAAATTCACCCCTCCACTTT. It translates to CASSITLGQRNSPLHF. The variable domain in full, completed from reference TRBV7-4 and TRBJ1-6, reads GAGVSQSPRYKVAKRGRDVALRCDSISGHVTLYWYRQTLGQGSEVLTYSQSDAQRDKSGRPSGRFSAERPERSVSTLKIQRTEQGDSAVYLCASSITLGQRNSPLHFGNGTRLTVT.

By its share, this clonotype is medium-sized. The chain is built from TRBV19 and TRBJ2-7; D may be TRBD2 (6 bases). V was shortened by 4 bases and J by 2 bases, with 6 bases between the two germline ends. This CDR3 has 12 amino acids. The germline V gene encodes CDR1 LNHDA and CDR2 SQIVND (reference sequence). The CDR3 here is CASSRGAYEQYF. In nucleotides, the CDR3 is TGTGCCAGTAGTAGGGGGGCCTACGAGCAGTACTTC.

V usage is TRBV5-1 and J usage is TRBJ2-2; possible D gene TRBD1, 6 bases. CDR1 SGHRS and CDR2 YFSETQ come from the germline V gene. Trimming cost V 3 bases and J 0 bases, with 9 bases left between them. The CDR3 contains 15 residues. For the CDR3, the DNA is TGCGCCAGCAGCTGGGGGACAACGAACACCGGGGAGCTGTTTTTT. It is translated as CASSWGTTNTGELFF.

This clonotype was found a few times. The rearrangement joins TRBV7-9 to TRBJ1-1; 7 bases are a match to TRBD1. With 11 bases clipped from V and 6 bases from J, the junction kept 12 bases outside the gene matches. The CDR3 is made up of 13 amino acids. Germline assignment: CDR1 SEHNR and CDR2 FQNEAQ (reference sequence). CDR3 protein: CASREGGRPEAFF. The CDR3 nucleotides read TGTGCCTCAAGGGAAGGGGGCAGGCCTGAAGCTTTCTTT.

The V call is TRBV6-5, the J call TRBJ2-7, with TRBD1 identical over 10 bases. With V trimmed by 4 bases and J by 2 bases, 5 bases remained unmatched. This CDR3 contains 15 residues. Germline V gene data show CDR1 as MNHEY and CDR2 as SVGAGI. DNA of the CDR3: TGTGCCAGCAGTTCGACAGGGGGCTTTACCTACGAGCAGTACTTC. It translates to CASSSTGGFTYEQYF.

V gene TRBV7-9 combines with J gene TRBJ1-5; tentatively, D is TRBD1 (6 bases). This CDR3 has 16 residues. V gave up 7 bases and J gave up 0 bases, with 16 bases separating them. The germline V gene encodes CDR1 SEHNR and CDR2 FQNEAQ (reference sequence). The CDR3 here is CASTPLGGNSNQPQHF. The CDR3 bases are TGTGCCAGCACCCCTTTGGGGGGCAATAGCAATCAGCCCCAGCATTTT.

This clonotype was observed a handful of times. The CDR3 DNA follows: TGTGCCAGCAGCCCGGGGGACCGTACAGTAAATAGCAATCAGCCCCAGCATTTT. Translated, it gives CASSPGDRTVNSNQPQHF. The V call is TRBV6-6, the J call TRBJ1-5; possibly TRBD1 for D (5 bases). Germline lookup yields CDR1 MNHNY and CDR2 SVGAGI (reference sequence). The length of the CDR3 is 18 residues. Trimming pared 6 bases from V and 0 bases from J, leaving 21 bases between.

This clonotype counts as medium-sized (0.01 to 0.1%). V gene TRBV27 combines with J gene TRBJ2-3; 14 nucleotides line up with TRBD2. V lost 11 bases and J lost 1; bases outside the gene matches: 11. The germline gives CDR1 MNHEY, CDR2 SMNVEV (reference sequence). The CDR3 spans 17 residues. The CDR3 is CAQTRTSGGWGTDTQYF. The CDR3 DNA sequence: TGTGCCCAAACCCGGACTAGCGGGGGGTGGGGCACAGATACGCAGTATTTT.

This clonotype occurred many times. The chain links TRBV10-3 to TRBJ2-3; 7 nucleotides line up with TRBD2. V shed 0 bases and J 0 bases; nucleotides not matched to a gene: 6. CDR3 length equals 17 residues. Germline lookup yields CDR1 ENHRY and CDR2 SYGVKD. The CDR3 bases are TGTGCCATCAGTGAGTCGTTGGCTAGCGGAAGCACAGATACGCAGTATTTT. It is translated as CAISESLASGSTDTQYF.

This clonotype has only a few counts. The chain uses TRBV5-1 and TRBJ1-5, with 7 bases aligning to TRBD1. Germline V CDR1 and CDR2: SGHRS, YFSETQ. This CDR3 comprises 14 residues. Trimming cost V 5 bases and J 3 bases; bases outside gene matches: 5. The CDR3: CASRRGPDNQPQHF. The CDR3, as DNA: TGCGCCAGCAGAAGGGGGCCAGACAATCAGCCCCAGCATTTT.

Worth noting for this clonotype: Just one base apart from a much larger clone, this may be a read error. The genes are TRBV6-1 and TRBJ2-5, with D perhaps given as TRBD1 or TRBD2 (6 bases each). CDR3 size: 14 residues. The germline V gene has CDR1 MNHNS and CDR2 SASEGT. CDR3 residues: CTSSSLGGRETQYF. In DNA form, the CDR3 reads TGTACCAGCAGCAGTCTGGGGGGCCGAGAGACCCAGTACTTC.

This clonotype rates as medium-sized. This chain joins TRBV27 and TRBJ2-7; no clear D. The CDR3 totals 14 residues. Germline V gene data show CDR1 as MNHEY and CDR2 as SMNVEV (reference sequence). Trimming took 1 base from V and 0 from J, leaving 7 bases between them. DNA for the CDR3: TGTGCCAGCAGTTTATACGTGGACTCCTACGAGCAGTACTTC. It encodes CASSLYVDSYEQYF.

This clonotype is termed medium-sized. V is TRBV18 and J is TRBJ2-2; 7 bases are shared with TRBD2. There are 16 residues in the CDR3. Germline V lookup: CDR1 KGHSH, CDR2 LQKENI. The V gene end was trimmed by 1 base and the J gene end by 3 bases; junction bases not matched to a gene: 5. The CDR3, as DNA: TGTGCCAGCTCACCACAAGCGGGGAGATACACCGGGGAGCTGTTTTTT. Translating it yields CASSPQAGRYTGELFF.

The J gene is TRBJ1-5, the V gene TRBV28; tentatively, D is TRBD1 (6 bases). With 10 bases removed from V and 6 bases from J, the gap between germline ends came to 19 bases. CDR3 size: 14 residues. CDR1 and CDR2 (germline): MDHEN, SYDVKM. The CDR3 sequence is CATETPTGFQPQHF. CDR3 nucleotides: TGTGCCACCGAGACACCTACAGGGTTTCAGCCCCAGCATTTT.

This clonotype is deemed medium-sized. The CDR3 protein is CASSSSPGEQYF. CDR3 bases: TGTGCCAGCAGTTCGTCCCCCGGCGAGCAGTACTTC. The chain uses TRBV27 and TRBJ2-7, with D uncertain. The germline CDR1 and CDR2 sequences are MNHEY and SMNVEV (reference sequence). The germline V and J ends were trimmed by 4 bases and 6 bases, with 10 bases remaining between them. The CDR3 sequence is 12 residues long.

V usage is TRBV7-4 and J usage is TRBJ2-5; the D is unclear. Germline CDR1 and CDR2: SGHVT and SQSDAQ. Trimming removed 1 base from V and 3 bases from J, with 9 bases in between. The CDR3 spans 14 residues. The CDR3 DNA reads as TGTGCCAGCAGCTTAGTTCTTGCGGAAGAGACCCAGTACTTC. Its protein is CASSLVLAEETQYF.

This clonotype has a handful of counts. CDR3 DNA sequence: TGCAGTGCTAGAGTTGGTGATTATGAGCAGTTCTTC. Protein sequence: CSARVGDYEQFF. The chain is built from TRBV20-1 and TRBJ2-1; D unresolved. The CDR3 has 12 amino acids. The V and J ends lost 1 base and 8 bases respectively, with 9 bases between them. Germline CDR1 reads DFQATT; CDR2 reads SNEGSKA (reference sequence).

This clonotype was seen a few times. The chain joins TRBV6-1 to TRBJ1-5; the match to TRBD1 covers 11 bases. The V gene end was trimmed by 5 bases and the J gene end by 7 bases; junction bases not matched to a gene: 7. Germline V gene lookup returns CDR1 MNHNS and CDR2 SASEGT. The CDR3 length is 15 residues. CDR3 protein: CASSRTGGAEQPQHF. The CDR3 nucleotides read TGTGCCAGCAGTCGGACAGGGGGCGCAGAGCAGCCCCAGCATTTT.

The gene calls are TRBV5-1 and TRBJ2-7, with a possible D match to TRBD2 (5 bases). CDR3 size: 15 residues. CDR1 is SGHRS, CDR2 YFSETQ, per germline. V was pared by 2 bases and J by 2 bases, with 14 bases between. The CDR3 protein is CASSFSDMDPYEQYF. The CDR3 bases are TGCGCCAGCAGCTTTAGCGACATGGACCCCTACGAGCAGTACTTC.

This clonotype was counted a few times. The V gene is TRBV5-1, the J gene TRBJ2-3; the D call may be TRBD1 or TRBD2 (5 bases each). V shed 1 base and J shed 0 bases, with 6 bases lying between them. This CDR3 is built from 14 residues. Looked up from germline, CDR1 is SGHRS and CDR2 is YFSETQ. The CDR3 region is CASSLWGSTDTQYF. The CDR3 DNA follows: TGCGCCAGCAGCTTGTGGGGGAGCACAGATACGCAGTATTTT.

This clonotype appeared a few times. This chain joins TRBV5-1 and TRBJ1-1, with no clear D. The V and J ends lost 2 bases and 1 base respectively, with 15 bases between them. This CDR3 contains 16 residues. Germline CDR1 and CDR2: SGHRS and YFSETQ. The CDR3 sequence is CASSFLTQAPNTEAFF. CDR3 nucleotide sequence: TGCGCCAGCAGCTTTCTAACCCAAGCCCCGAACACTGAAGCTTTCTTT.

The V call is TRBV5-1, the J call TRBJ1-1; D gene uncertain. V lost 2 bases to trimming and J lost 5 bases, with 16 bases between them. The CDR3 has 15 amino acids. The germline CDR1 and CDR2 sequences are SGHRS and YFSETQ. DNA for the CDR3: TGCGCCAGCAGCTTCGGATGGATGGAAAAAACTGAAGCTTTCTTT. Translation gives CASSFGWMEKTEAFF.

To note about this clonotype: A much bigger clone sits one base away, suggesting this may be a read error. This chain's CDR3 is CASSFGHHYEQFF. As DNA, the CDR3 is TGTGCCAGCAGTTTCGGGCACCACTACGAGCAGTTCTTC. This chain uses TRBV12-3 or TRBV12-4 with TRBJ2-1; D is unclear. CDR3 size: 13 residues. Between the trimmed V and J ends, which lost 3 bases and 10 bases, there was a span of 13 bases.

J is TRBJ2-7 and V is TRBV6-1; 11 bases match TRBD1. Germline V lookup: CDR1 MNHNS, CDR2 SASEGT. CDR3 size: 16 residues. The junction had 8 bases not matched to a gene; V was cut back by 2 bases and J by 5 bases. The CDR3 nucleotides read TGTGCCAGCAGTGAAAATACCCGGGACAGGGGGGACGAGCAGTACTTC. Amino acids: CASSENTRDRGDEQYF.

By its share, this clonotype is medium-sized. This sequence joins TRBV30 and TRBJ2-2; D call uncertain. Trimming removed 2 bases at V and 9 bases at J, with 7 bases between. This CDR3 region has 11 residues. Germline CDR1 and CDR2: GTSNPN and SVGIG (reference sequence). As DNA, the CDR3 is TGTGCCTGGAGTCCAACGCGGGAGCTGTTTTTT. Protein: CAWSPTRELFF.

The chain is built from TRBV12-3 or TRBV12-4 and TRBJ2-7; D is ambiguous. This CDR3 comprises 15 residues. As DNA, the CDR3 is TGTGCTAGTGGACGTCAAGGGCAGGCGACCTACGAGCAGTACTTC. This sequence encodes CASGRQGQATYEQYF.